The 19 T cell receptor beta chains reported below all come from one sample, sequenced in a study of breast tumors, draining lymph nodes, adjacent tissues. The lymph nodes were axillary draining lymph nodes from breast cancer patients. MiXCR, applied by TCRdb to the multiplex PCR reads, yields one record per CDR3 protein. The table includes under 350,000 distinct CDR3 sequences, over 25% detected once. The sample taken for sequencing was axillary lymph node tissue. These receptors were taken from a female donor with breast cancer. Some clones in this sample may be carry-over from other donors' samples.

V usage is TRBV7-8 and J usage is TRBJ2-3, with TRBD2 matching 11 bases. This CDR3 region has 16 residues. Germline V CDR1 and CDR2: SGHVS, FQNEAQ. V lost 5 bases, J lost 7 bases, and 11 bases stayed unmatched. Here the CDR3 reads CASSAELAGEGNTQYF. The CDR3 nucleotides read TGTGCCAGCAGCGCCGAACTAGCGGGAGAGGGTAATACGCAGTATTTT.

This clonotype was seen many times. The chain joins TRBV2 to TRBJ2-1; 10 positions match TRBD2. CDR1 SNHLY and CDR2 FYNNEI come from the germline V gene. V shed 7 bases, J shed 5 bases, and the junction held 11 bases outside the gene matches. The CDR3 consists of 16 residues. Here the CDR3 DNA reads TGTGCCAGCACCAACCTCCAGCGGGAGGGGAACAATGAGCAGTTCTTC. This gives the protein CASTNLQREGNNEQFF. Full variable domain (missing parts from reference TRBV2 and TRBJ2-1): EPEVTQTPSHQVTQMGQEVILRCVPISNHLYFYWYRQILGQKVEFLVSFYNNEISEKSEIFDDQFSVERPDGSNFTLKIRSTKLEDSAMYFCASTNLQREGNNEQFFGPGTRLTVL.

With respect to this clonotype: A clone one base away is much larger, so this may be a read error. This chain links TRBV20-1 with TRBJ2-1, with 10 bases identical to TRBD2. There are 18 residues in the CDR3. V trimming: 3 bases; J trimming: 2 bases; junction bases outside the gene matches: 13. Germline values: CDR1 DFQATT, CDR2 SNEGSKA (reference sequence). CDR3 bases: TGCAGTGCTAGTCTCCTAGCGGGAGAGGCTATCCCCTACAATGAGCAGTTCTTC. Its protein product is CSASLLAGEAIPYNEQFF.

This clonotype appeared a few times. For the CDR3, the DNA is TGTGCCAGCAGTTTAGGCCTAAACATTCAGTACTTC. This encodes CASSLGLNIQYF. The V gene is TRBV12-3 or TRBV12-4, the J gene TRBJ2-4; D not resolved. V dropped 1 base and J dropped 6 bases, with 4 bases sitting between them. The CDR3 has 12 residues.

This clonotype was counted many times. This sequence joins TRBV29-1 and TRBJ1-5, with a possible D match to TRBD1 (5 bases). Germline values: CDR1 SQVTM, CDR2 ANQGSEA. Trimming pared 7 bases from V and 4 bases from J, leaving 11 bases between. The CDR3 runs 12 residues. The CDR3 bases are TGCAGCGCGGGGGAGGGGAATCAGCCCCAGCATTTT. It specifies CSAGEGNQPQHF.

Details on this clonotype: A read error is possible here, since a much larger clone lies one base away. CDR3 nucleotide sequence: TGCGCCAGCAGCCAAGATGCGACCTCTGGAAACATCATATATTTT. Translating it yields CASSQDATSGNIIYF. V usage is TRBV4-1 and J usage is TRBJ1-3; D is uncertain. The CDR3 is made up of 15 amino acids. Germline V gene sequence: CDR1 MGHRA, CDR2 YSYEKL.

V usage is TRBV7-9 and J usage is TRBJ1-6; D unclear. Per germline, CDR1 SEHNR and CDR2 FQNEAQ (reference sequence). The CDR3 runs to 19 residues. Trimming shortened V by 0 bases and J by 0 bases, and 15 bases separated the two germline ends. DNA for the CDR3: TGTGCCAGCAGCTTAGCTTTAGGCGGGAGTGTCTCCTATAATTCACCCCTCCACTTT. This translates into CASSLALGGSVSYNSPLHF. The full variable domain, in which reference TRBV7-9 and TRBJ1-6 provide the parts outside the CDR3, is DTGVSQNPRHKITKRGQNVTFRCDPISEHNRLYWYRQTLGQGPEFLTYFQNEAQLEKSRLLSDRFSAERPKGSFSTLEIQRTEQGDSAMYLCASSLALGGSVSYNSPLHFGNGTRLTVT.

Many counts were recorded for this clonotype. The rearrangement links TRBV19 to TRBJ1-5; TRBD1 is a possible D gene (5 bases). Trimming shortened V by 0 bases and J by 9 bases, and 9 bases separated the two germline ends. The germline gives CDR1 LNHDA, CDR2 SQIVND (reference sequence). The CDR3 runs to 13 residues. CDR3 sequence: CASSIEPGGPQHF. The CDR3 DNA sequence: TGTGCCAGTAGTATAGAACCTGGGGGGCCCCAGCATTTT.

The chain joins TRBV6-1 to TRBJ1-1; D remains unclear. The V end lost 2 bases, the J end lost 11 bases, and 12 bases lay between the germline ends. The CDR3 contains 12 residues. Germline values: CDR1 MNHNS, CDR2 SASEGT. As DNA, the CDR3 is TGTGCCAGCAGTGAAAACGCCCCTAGGGCTTTCTTT. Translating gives CASSENAPRAFF.

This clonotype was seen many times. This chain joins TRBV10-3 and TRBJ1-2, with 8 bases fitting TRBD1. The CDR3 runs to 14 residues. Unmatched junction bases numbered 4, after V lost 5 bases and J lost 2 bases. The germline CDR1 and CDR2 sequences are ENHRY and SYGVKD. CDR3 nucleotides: TGTGCCATCAGTCAGGGGGCGCCCAACTATGGCTACACCTTC. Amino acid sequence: CAISQGAPNYGYTF.

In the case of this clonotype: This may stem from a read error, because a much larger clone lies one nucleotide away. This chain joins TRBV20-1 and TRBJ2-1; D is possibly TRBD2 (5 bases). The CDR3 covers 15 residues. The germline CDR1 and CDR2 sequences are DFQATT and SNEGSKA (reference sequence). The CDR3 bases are TGCAGTGCTCTCCTAGCCCCGGGCTCCTACAATGGGCAGTTCTTC. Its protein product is CSALLAPGSYNGQFF.

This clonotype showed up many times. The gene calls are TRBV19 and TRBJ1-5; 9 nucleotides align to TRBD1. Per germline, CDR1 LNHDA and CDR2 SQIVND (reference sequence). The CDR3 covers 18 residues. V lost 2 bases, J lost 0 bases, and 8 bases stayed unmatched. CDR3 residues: CASSIRDRVSYSNQPQHF. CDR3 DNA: TGTGCCAGTAGTATAAGGGACAGGGTCTCCTATAGCAATCAGCCCCAGCATTTT.

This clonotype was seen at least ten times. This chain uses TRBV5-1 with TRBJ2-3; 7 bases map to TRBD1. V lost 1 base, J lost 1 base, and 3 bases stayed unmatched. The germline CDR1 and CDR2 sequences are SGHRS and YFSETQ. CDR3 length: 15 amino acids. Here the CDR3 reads CASSLIGQGTDTQYF. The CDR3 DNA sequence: TGCGCCAGCAGCTTGATTGGACAGGGCACAGATACGCAGTATTTT.

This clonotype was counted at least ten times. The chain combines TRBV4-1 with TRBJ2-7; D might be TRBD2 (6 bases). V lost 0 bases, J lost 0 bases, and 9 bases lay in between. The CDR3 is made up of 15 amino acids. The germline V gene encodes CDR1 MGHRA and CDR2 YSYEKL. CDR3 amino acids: CASSQERGRSYEQYF. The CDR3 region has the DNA TGCGCCAGCAGCCAAGAGCGGGGCCGCTCCTACGAGCAGTACTTC.

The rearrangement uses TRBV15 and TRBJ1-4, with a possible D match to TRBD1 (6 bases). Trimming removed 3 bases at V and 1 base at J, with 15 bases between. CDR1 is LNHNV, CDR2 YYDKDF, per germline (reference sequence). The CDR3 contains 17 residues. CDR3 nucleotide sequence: TGTGCCACCAGCAGCTTTCAGGGGTCGGGAACTAATGAAAAACTGTTTTTT. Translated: CATSSFQGSGTNEKLFF. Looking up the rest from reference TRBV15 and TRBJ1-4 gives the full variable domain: DAMVIQNPRYQVTQFGKPVTLSCSQTLNHNVMYWYQQKSSQAPKLLFHYYDKDFNNEADTPDNFQSRRPNTSFCFLDIRSPGLGDTAMYLCATSSFQGSGTNEKLFFGSGTQLSVL.

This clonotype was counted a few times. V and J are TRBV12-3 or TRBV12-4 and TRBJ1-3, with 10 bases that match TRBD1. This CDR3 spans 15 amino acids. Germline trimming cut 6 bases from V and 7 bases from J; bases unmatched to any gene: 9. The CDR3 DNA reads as TGTGCCAGCAGCCCCCGGGGGGACAGGGGTAACACCATATATTTT. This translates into CASSPRGDRGNTIYF.

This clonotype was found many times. The CDR3 protein is CASKGSANYGYTF. In DNA, the CDR3 is TGTGCCTCCAAAGGTAGCGCTAACTATGGCTACACCTTC. The chain is built from TRBV6-1 and TRBJ1-2; D gene ambiguous. With 11 bases removed from V and 0 bases from J, the gap between germline ends came to 13 bases. The CDR3 totals 13 residues. CDR1 MNHNS and CDR2 SASEGT come from the germline V gene.

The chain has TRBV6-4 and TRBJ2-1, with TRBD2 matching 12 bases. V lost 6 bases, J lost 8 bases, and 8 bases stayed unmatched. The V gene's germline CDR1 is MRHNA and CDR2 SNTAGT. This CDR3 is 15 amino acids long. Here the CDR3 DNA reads TGTGCCAGCAGCCCGGGACTAGCGGGTTATGATGAGCAGTTCTTC. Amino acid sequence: CASSPGLAGYDEQFF.

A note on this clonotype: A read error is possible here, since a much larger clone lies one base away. The CDR3 coding sequence is TGTGCCGGCAGCCCCCGGGGCACCGGGGAGCTGTTTTTT. It yields the protein CAGSPRGTGELFF. This chain uses TRBV12-3 or TRBV12-4 with TRBJ2-2, with D possibly being TRBD2 (5 bases). This CDR3 spans 13 amino acids.